Here is one T cell receptor beta chain with its context. Its antigen is undetermined. Subsets obtained from CD4+ cells comprised CD45RA+ naive and CD45RA-negative memory cells. Sorted-subset replicate PCR reactions contained approximately 190 ng DNA, corresponding to about 30,000 T cell genomes. TCRdb's table, derived via immunoSEQ multiplex PCR, lists solely in-frame clones and lacks some. The data hold some 2 million clones, with 90% to 95% observed a single time. The data were obtained in a study of shared clonotypes between healthy human individuals. Study outcomes and limitations: Although depth was large, rarefaction showed that sequencing of the sorted subsets was incomplete. Having only a few donors restricted how much genetic and exposure-history diversity was captured.

The CDR3 consists of 14 residues. From germline, CDR1 is SNHLY and CDR2 FYNNEI. Trimming removed 6 bases at V and 4 bases at J, with 16 bases between. Sequenced: naive CD4+ T cells sorted from blood. This sample's subset: CD45RA+ positively selected. The TCR sequence derives from a man younger than 35 in good health. This rearrangement joins TRBV2 to TRBJ2-7, with a weak D call TRBD2 (6 bases). In DNA, the CDR3 is TGTGCCAGCAGGGGAGTCCGGGACTCATACGAGCAGTACTTC. Translation: CASRGVRDSYEQYF.